This T cell receptor beta chain was identified in a study of T-cell reconstitution after alpha-beta-depleted transplantation in children. CDR3 length: 14 residues. Trimming took off 5 bases at V and 0 bases at J, with 11 bases between the two ends. The germline CDR1 and CDR2 sequences are LNHDA and SQIVND (reference sequence). TCRbeta library preparation incorporated unique molecular identifiers. TCRdb re-analysed the PCR reads in MiXCR, keeping a single row per CDR3 protein. The data contain approximately 300,000 distinct CDR3 sequences, roughly a tenth of them singletons. The genes are TRBV19 and TRBJ2-7; no clear D gene. The receptor comes from a boy under three years old with acute myeloid leukemia, due to receive a stem cell transplant. The sample consisted of PBMCs, taken before TCRalphabeta/CD19-depleted stem cell transplant. The chain's CDR3 is CASSVDGSSYEQYF. The CDR3 DNA is TGTGCCAGTAGTGTCGACGGTAGCTCCTACGAGCAGTACTTC. Using reference TRBV19 and TRBJ2-7 for the parts outside the CDR3, the full variable domain is DGGITQSPKYLFRKEGQNVTLSCEQNLNHDAMYWYRQDPGQGLRLIYYSQIVNDFQKGDIAEGYSVSREKKESFPLTVTSAQKNPTAFYLCASSVDGSSYEQYFGPGTRLTVT.